Presented here are 29 T cell receptor beta chains from one specimen sequenced in a study of blood T cells in healthy people across ages. The authors ran a second PCR of 7 to 11 cycles using a sample-barcoded 5' primer and a J-beta primer mix. TCRdb reprocessed the 5' RACE reads via MiXCR and lists one record per CDR3 protein. The sample contains approximately 800,000 distinct CDR3 sequences, about three fifths of which appear only once. What was sequenced was blood. The origin of the receptors is a man aged 25-45 years in good health.

The gene calls are TRBV5-5 and TRBJ2-7; 11 bases are a match to TRBD1. CDR1 is SGHKS, CDR2 YYEKEE, per germline (reference sequence). The CDR3 is 13 residues long. Trimming removed 4 bases from V and 6 bases from J; junction bases left unmatched: 3. The CDR3 DNA is TGTGCCAGCAGCGGGACAGGGGGACGCGAGCAGTACTTC. It yields the protein CASSGTGGREQYF.

This chain uses TRBV7-2 with TRBJ2-5, with 7 bases that match TRBD1. The CDR3 spans 15 residues. Per germline, CDR1 SGHTA and CDR2 FQGNSA. V gave up 2 bases and J gave up 0 bases; unmatched junction bases: 3. The CDR3 sequence is CASSLTGTDQETQYF. CDR3 DNA sequence: TGTGCCAGCAGCTTAACCGGGACAGACCAAGAGACCCAGTACTTC.

The gene calls are TRBV11-2 and TRBJ1-2, with TRBD1 identical over 11 bases. V was pared by 2 bases and J by 0 bases, with 17 bases of the junction left unmatched. This CDR3 is 21 amino acids long. The germline gives CDR1 SGHAT, CDR2 FQNNGV. CDR3 bases: TGTGCCAGCAGCTTAAGGAGTATAGGGACAGGGGGTCATCGGTCTAACTATGGCTACACCTTC. Translation gives CASSLRSIGTGGHRSNYGYTF.

CDR3 sequence reads: CASSFGAGLQETQYF. In nucleotides, the CDR3 is TGTGCCAGCAGTTTTGGGGCAGGACTCCAAGAGACCCAGTACTTC. The chain links TRBV27 to TRBJ2-5; D is tentatively TRBD1 or TRBD2 (5 bases each). Germline assignment: CDR1 MNHEY and CDR2 SMNVEV (reference sequence). Deletions cut 3 bases from V and 1 base from J, with 12 bases between. CDR3 size: 15 residues.

The J gene is TRBJ1-2, the V gene TRBV14, with D perhaps TRBD1 (5 bases). The V end lost 0 bases, the J end lost 8 bases, and 22 bases lay between the germline ends. Germline lookup yields CDR1 SGHDN and CDR2 FVKESK. The CDR3 contains 17 residues. The CDR3 DNA is TGTGCCAGCAGCCAAGATTCAAGAGGGCAGGGCGGACGGGGCTACACCTTC. Its translation: CASSQDSRGQGGRGYTF.

V usage is TRBV12-3 or TRBV12-4 and J usage is TRBJ2-1; 12 positions match TRBD2. After removal of 5 bases from V and 7 bases from J, the junction contained 9 bases not matched to a gene. The CDR3 contains 16 residues. CDR3: CASSPLAGGPRNEQFF. The CDR3 bases are TGTGCCAGCAGTCCCCTAGCGGGGGGGCCGAGAAATGAGCAGTTCTTC.

This clonotype occurred a few times. V usage is TRBV19 and J usage is TRBJ2-5, with 7 bases lining up with TRBD1. V trimming: 6 bases; J trimming: 5 bases; junction bases outside the gene matches: 6. This CDR3 has 13 amino acids. Per germline, CDR1 LNHDA and CDR2 SQIVND (reference sequence). The CDR3 coding sequence is TGTGCCAGTAGGCCGACAGGGCGGGAGACCCAGTACTTC. This sequence encodes CASRPTGRETQYF. The whole variable domain, remainder taken from reference TRBV19 and TRBJ2-5, is DGGITQSPKYLFRKEGQNVTLSCEQNLNHDAMYWYRQDPGQGLRLIYYSQIVNDFQKGDIAEGYSVSREKKESFPLTVTSAQKNPTAFYLCASRPTGRETQYFGPGTRLLVL.

CDR3 DNA: TGTGCCAGCAGCTCACCAAGGTCGTTTGATACGCAGTATTTT. Protein product: CASSSPRSFDTQYF. This sequence joins TRBV7-9 and TRBJ2-3; no reliable D call. Germline CDR1 is SEHNR and CDR2 is FQNEAQ (reference sequence). Between the trimmed V and J ends, which lost 4 bases and 6 bases, there was a span of 14 bases. This CDR3 has 14 amino acids.

The chain recombines TRBV27 with TRBJ2-7; no reliable D call. The CDR3 spans 13 residues. The V and J ends lost 2 bases and 12 bases respectively, with 17 bases between them. The germline V gene has CDR1 MNHEY and CDR2 SMNVEV (reference sequence). The CDR3 sequence is CASSLGFGARMYF. The CDR3 DNA is TGTGCCAGCAGTTTAGGATTCGGAGCGCGAATGTACTTC.

V gene TRBV11-2 combines with J gene TRBJ2-5; no clear D gene. The J call may not be correct, given that the DNA end is closer to TRBJ2-7. CDR1 SGHAT and CDR2 FQNNGV come from the germline V gene. This CDR3 has 14 amino acids. CDR3 amino acids: CASSLLSASYEQYF. The CDR3, as DNA: TGTGCCAGCAGCCTCCTGTCAGCCTCGTACGAGCAGTACTTC.

The sample holds a few counts of this clonotype. The chain is built from TRBV3-1 and TRBJ2-7; D uncertain. The germline CDR1 and CDR2 sequences are LGHDT and YNNKEL (reference sequence). The CDR3 is made up of 14 amino acids. With 5 bases removed from V and 3 bases from J, the gap between germline ends came to 14 bases. CDR3 bases: TGTGCCAGCAGCTCCGGACGAAGGAGCTACGAGCAGTACTTC. Its translation: CASSSGRRSYEQYF.

V and J are TRBV10-2 and TRBJ2-1; D might be TRBD2 (5 bases). The germline V and J ends were trimmed by 2 bases and 6 bases, with 11 bases remaining between them. Germline CDR1 and CDR2: WSHSY and SAAADI. The CDR3 extends over 14 amino acids. The CDR3 nucleotides read TGCGCCAGCAGTGAGACGGGATGGCTCAATGAGCAGTTCTTC. Translated, it gives CASSETGWLNEQFF.

This clonotype was detected many times. CDR3 amino acids: CASRTSAAGRGYTF. In DNA, the CDR3 is TGTGCCAGCAGAACATCGGCGGCAGGGCGCGGCTACACCTTC. The chain joins TRBV12-3 or TRBV12-4 to TRBJ1-2; possibly TRBD1 for D (5 bases). CDR3 length: 14 amino acids. The V gene lost 6 bases and the J gene lost 8 bases, with 19 bases spanning the gap.

This chain uses TRBV7-2 with TRBJ1-2, with D maybe TRBD1 (5 bases). This CDR3 spans 15 amino acids. Germline V lookup: CDR1 SGHTA, CDR2 FQGNSA. Trimming took off 4 bases at V and 0 bases at J, with 12 bases between the two ends. The CDR3 sequence: CASSWWDGANYGYTF. CDR3 nucleotides: TGTGCCAGCAGCTGGTGGGACGGAGCTAACTATGGCTACACCTTC.

The table lists this clonotype with many counts. The rearrangement joins TRBV29-1 to TRBJ1-1; D gene ambiguous. Deletions cut 6 bases from V and 7 bases from J, with 18 bases between. Germline-derived CDR1 and CDR2 are SQVTM and ANQGSEA. The CDR3 extends over 13 amino acids. The CDR3 region has the DNA TGCAGCGTGGTACTTAGTGCGGGTAATGAAGCTTTCTTT. This translates into CSVVLSAGNEAFF.

CDR3 sequence (DNA): TGCAGCGTTGGGGCACAGCCATCCACCGAAGCTTTCTTT. Amino acids: CSVGAQPSTEAFF. The chain uses TRBV29-1 and TRBJ1-1; D ambiguous. V lost 4 bases, J lost 8 bases, and 17 bases lay in between. The CDR3 length is 13 residues. Germline assignment: CDR1 SQVTM and CDR2 ANQGSEA.

V is TRBV7-2 and J is TRBJ2-1; TRBD1 matches at 8 bases. The CDR3 is 14 amino acids. The germline V gene has CDR1 SGHTA and CDR2 FQGNSA. The J segment lost 4 bases and the V segment lost 4 bases, leaving 3 bases of the junction unmatched. The CDR3: CASSSRQGYNEQFF. CDR3 sequence (DNA): TGTGCCAGCAGCTCTAGACAGGGGTACAATGAGCAGTTCTTC.

The chain is built from TRBV28 and TRBJ1-2; the D gene is possibly TRBD1 (6 bases). The CDR3 spans 14 residues. V was trimmed by 8 bases and J by 4 bases, leaving 17 bases between them. From germline, CDR1 is MDHEN and CDR2 SYDVKM. This CDR3 is CASYARQDFYGYTF. For the CDR3, the DNA is TGTGCCAGCTACGCACGACAGGACTTCTATGGCTACACCTTC.

The chain has TRBV21-1 and TRBJ2-5. TRBV21-1 is noted as a pseudogene. CDR3 length: 12 residues. CDR3 in amino acids: CASAQGERTQYF. The CDR3 DNA reads as TGTGCCAGCGCACAGGGCGAGCGTACCCAGTACTTC.

This clonotype was seen many times. The chain uses TRBV5-1 and TRBJ1-6, with 8 bases lining up with TRBD1. Germline CDR1 and CDR2: SGHRS and YFSETQ. The CDR3 length is 15 residues. Germline trimming cut 4 bases from V and 8 bases from J; bases unmatched to any gene: 8. For the CDR3, the DNA is TGCGCCAGCAGCCCGTGGACAGGGAAAGATTCACCCCTCCACTTT. It translates to CASSPWTGKDSPLHF.

V gene TRBV7-9 combines with J gene TRBJ2-1, with D possibly being TRBD2 (5 bases). V lost 5 bases and J lost 7, with 18 bases in between. The CDR3 consists of 15 residues. The germline CDR1 and CDR2 sequences are SEHNR and FQNEAQ (reference sequence). The chain's CDR3 is CASSPGQWRGNEQFF. DNA for the CDR3: TGTGCCAGCAGCCCGGGTCAGTGGAGAGGGAATGAGCAGTTCTTC.

This clonotype was detected a few times. This chain uses TRBV5-8 with TRBJ2-1; D not resolved. The CDR3 has 12 residues. Germline-derived CDR1 and CDR2 are SGHTS and YDEGEE. V lost 9 bases, J lost 6 bases, and 13 bases lay in between. The CDR3 region has the DNA TGTGCCACCTCACGGCAGAGCAATGAGCAGTTCTTC. It specifies CATSRQSNEQFF.

The genes are TRBV28 and TRBJ2-7, with 10 bases aligning to TRBD2. Trimming at V came to 7 bases and at J to 0 bases, leaving 12 bases not matched to a gene. The V gene's germline CDR1 is MDHEN and CDR2 SYDVKM. The CDR3 is 17 amino acids. The CDR3 is CASTTPGLADDSYEQYF. The CDR3 region has the DNA TGTGCCAGCACCACGCCAGGACTAGCGGACGACTCCTACGAGCAGTACTTC.

V and J are TRBV7-9 and TRBJ2-7; D may be TRBD1 (5 bases). This CDR3 region has 14 residues. V dropped 2 bases and J dropped 0 bases, with 8 bases sitting between them. In germline, CDR1 is SEHNR, CDR2 FQNEAQ (reference sequence). The chain's CDR3 is CASSLIDSSYEQYF. In DNA, the CDR3 is TGTGCCAGCAGCTTAATAGACAGCTCCTACGAGCAGTACTTC.

This clonotype came up a few times. This chain joins TRBV15 and TRBJ2-1; TRBD2 might be the D (6 bases). Trimming removed 2 bases from V and 10 bases from J, with 12 bases in between. Germline CDR1 reads LNHNV; CDR2 reads YYDKDF (reference sequence). The length of the CDR3 is 13 residues. In DNA form, the CDR3 reads TGTGCCACCAGCAGAACTGAGCGGGCCGAGCAGTTCTTC. Its protein is CATSRTERAEQFF.

The chain joins TRBV28 to TRBJ2-3; 7 positions agree with TRBD2. Germline CDR1 and CDR2: MDHEN and SYDVKM. Unmatched junction bases numbered 11, after V lost 5 bases and J lost 3 bases. The CDR3 totals 16 residues. CDR3 residues: CASSLSREEVTDTQYF. The CDR3 DNA reads TGTGCCAGCAGTCTTTCTCGGGAGGAGGTGACAGATACGCAGTATTTT.

The chain uses TRBV28 and TRBJ2-1, with D possibly being TRBD1 (6 bases). V shed 7 bases and J shed 3 bases, with 10 bases lying between them. This CDR3 has 13 amino acids. Germline loops: CDR1 MDHEN, CDR2 SYDVKM. The DNA for the CDR3 is TGTGCCAGCAACAGGGAAGGCTACAATGAGCAGTTCTTC. Amino acids: CASNREGYNEQFF.

This clonotype showed up many times. The rearrangement joins TRBV20-1 to TRBJ2-7, with D possibly TRBD2 on 6 matching bases. This CDR3 spans 16 amino acids. The V and J ends lost 5 bases and 4 bases respectively, with 24 bases between them. In germline, CDR1 is DFQATT, CDR2 SNEGSKA (reference sequence). As DNA, the CDR3 is TGCAGTGCTGACCAAAGAATATCGGGAGATTATTACGAGCAGTACTTC. Translating gives CSADQRISGDYYEQYF.

The chain employs TRBV20-1 and TRBJ2-7, with a tentative D call TRBD2 (5 bases). The germline V gene encodes CDR1 DFQATT and CDR2 SNEGSKA (reference sequence). Trimming left V 6 bases short and J 7 bases short, with 28 bases between. This CDR3 contains 16 residues. The CDR3 loop is CSAHPPRLADTREQYF. The CDR3 DNA sequence: TGCAGTGCCCATCCGCCGCGGCTAGCAGACACTAGGGAGCAGTACTTC.